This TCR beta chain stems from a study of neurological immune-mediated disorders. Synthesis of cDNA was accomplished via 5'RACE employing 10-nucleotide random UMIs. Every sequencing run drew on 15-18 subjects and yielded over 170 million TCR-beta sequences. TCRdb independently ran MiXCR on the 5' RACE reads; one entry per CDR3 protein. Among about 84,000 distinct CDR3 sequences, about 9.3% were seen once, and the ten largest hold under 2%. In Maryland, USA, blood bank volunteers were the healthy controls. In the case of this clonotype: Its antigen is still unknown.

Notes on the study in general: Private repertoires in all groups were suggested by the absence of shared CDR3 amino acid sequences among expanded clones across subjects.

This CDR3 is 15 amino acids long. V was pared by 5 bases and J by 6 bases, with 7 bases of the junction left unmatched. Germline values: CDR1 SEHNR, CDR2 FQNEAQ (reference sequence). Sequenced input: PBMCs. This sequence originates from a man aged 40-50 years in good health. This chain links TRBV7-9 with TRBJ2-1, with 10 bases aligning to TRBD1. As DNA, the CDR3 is TGTGCCAGCAGCGTGGGGACAGGGGATGGCAATGAGCAGTTCTTC. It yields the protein CASSVGTGDGNEQFF.